What follows are 14 T cell receptor beta chains derived from one specimen sequenced in a study of T cell responses to AZD1222 COVID-19 vaccine. Repertoires were generated with immunoSEQ multiplex PCR, while TCRdb's copy carries only in-frame clones and drops some. The repertoire holds 90,000 or so clones, 89% seen once, with about 6.1% in the top ten. Sequenced here: peripheral blood, sampled 28 days after the second AZD1222 dose. Every receptor here comes from an adult who received the AZD1222 COVID-19 vaccine.

This chain joins TRBV24-1 and TRBJ1-2, with 10 bases identical to TRBD1. Per germline, CDR1 KGHDR and CDR2 SFDVKD. The CDR3 consists of 15 residues. Trimming cost V 4 bases and J 6 bases; bases outside gene matches: 7. CDR3 coding DNA: TGTGCCACCAGTGACCCAGGGACAGGGGATGATGGCTACACCTTC. Residues: CATSDPGTGDDGYTF.

Here the CDR3 reads CASSQDWPKNQPQHF. In DNA form, the CDR3 reads TGCGCCAGCAGCCAAGATTGGCCGAAAAATCAGCCCCAGCATTTT. V usage is TRBV4-1 and J usage is TRBJ1-5; D unclear. The germline CDR1 and CDR2 sequences are MGHRA and YSYEKL. The CDR3 runs 15 residues. The V end lost 0 bases, the J end lost 4 bases, and 10 bases lay between the germline ends.

The V call is TRBV12-3 or TRBV12-4, the J call TRBJ2-1; D ambiguous. V dropped 2 bases and J dropped 8 bases, with 7 bases sitting between them. This CDR3 has 12 amino acids. CDR3 region: CASSLQLDEQFF. As DNA, the CDR3 is TGTGCCAGCAGTTTACAATTGGATGAGCAGTTCTTC.

The chain recombines TRBV5-5 with TRBJ2-5; D unresolved. CDR1 is SGHKS, CDR2 YYEKEE, per germline (reference sequence). Trimming removed 2 bases from V and 5 bases from J, with 4 bases in between. The CDR3 is 11 residues long. CDR3 loop: CASSFTETQYF. CDR3 bases: TGTGCCAGCAGCTTCACGGAGACCCAGTACTTC.

This clone was detected only once. CDR3 in amino acids: CASSPRLISYEQYF. In DNA, the CDR3 is TGTGCCAGTAGTCCCAGGTTAATCAGCTACGAGCAGTACTTC. The rearrangement uses TRBV19 and TRBJ2-7; no clear D gene. The CDR3 is 14 residues long. Looked up from germline, CDR1 is LNHDA and CDR2 is SQIVND (reference sequence). Between the trimmed V and J ends, which lost 5 bases and 3 bases, there was a span of 14 bases.

The count of this clone is one. The rearrangement joins TRBV30 to TRBJ2-3; 7 bases align to TRBD2. V gave up 3 bases and J gave up 4 bases; unmatched junction bases: 4. CDR3 size: 13 residues. Germline V gene data show CDR1 as GTSNPN and CDR2 as SVGIG (reference sequence). CDR3 region: CAWSRRGADTQYF. Here the CDR3 DNA reads TGTGCCTGGAGCCGTCGGGGGGCAGATACGCAGTATTTT. The full variable domain, in which reference TRBV30 and TRBJ2-3 provide the parts outside the CDR3, is SQTIHQWPATLVQPVGSPLSLECTVEGTSNPNLYWYRQAAGRGLQLLFYSVGIGQISSEVPQNLSASRPQDRQFILSSKKLLLSDSGFYLCAWSRRGADTQYFGPGTRLTVL.

J is TRBJ1-2 and V is TRBV3-1 (or the pseudogene TRBV3-2); D remains ambiguous. CDR1 is LGHDT, CDR2 YNNKEL, per germline (reference sequence). Deletions cut 3 bases from V and 5 bases from J, with 10 bases between. The CDR3 has 13 residues. CDR3 coding DNA: TGTGCCAGCAGCCAGCGGTTGGGGTATGGCTACACCTTC. Protein: CASSQRLGYGYTF.

This clone was detected only a few times. The rearrangement uses TRBV19 and TRBJ1-6; 9 bases map to TRBD1. CDR3 length equals 17 residues. The germline V gene has CDR1 LNHDA and CDR2 SQIVND (reference sequence). The V segment lost 6 bases and the J segment 0 bases; nucleotides outside the gene matches: 6. This CDR3 reads CASRSSGQGSYNSPLHF. The CDR3 DNA reads as TGTGCCAGTAGGAGCTCGGGACAGGGCTCCTATAATTCACCCCTCCACTTT.

The rearrangement joins TRBV24-1 to TRBJ2-2; unclear D gene. The CDR3 spans 13 residues. With 5 bases removed from V and 1 base from J, the gap between germline ends came to 4 bases. Germline lookup yields CDR1 KGHDR and CDR2 SFDVKD. This chain's CDR3 is CATSAVNTGELFF. For the CDR3, the DNA is TGTGCCACCAGTGCGGTGAACACCGGGGAGCTGTTTTTT.

As DNA, the CDR3 is TGTGCCAGCAGTTACCGAGGGATCGGTGGAAACACCATATATTTT. This encodes CASSYRGIGGNTIYF. The gene calls are TRBV6-2 or TRBV6-3 and TRBJ1-3; D is unclear. There are 15 residues in the CDR3. Germline CDR1 MNHEY, CDR2 SVGEGT. V was pared by 2 bases and J by 3 bases, with 11 bases between.

The chain has TRBV6-2 or TRBV6-3 and TRBJ1-1; no definite D call. CDR1 is MNHEY and CDR2 is SVGEGT in the germline V gene. Between the trimmed V and J ends, which lost 8 bases and 5 bases, there was a span of 9 bases. The CDR3 is 11 amino acids. DNA for the CDR3: TGTGCCAGCTGCCTGGAGACTGAAGCTTTCTTT. Translated: CASCLETEAFF.

This clone was counted only a few times. This chain links TRBV1 with TRBJ2-7; TRBD1, the table's D call, lacks a check against the DNA. TRBV1 constitutes a pseudogene. The CDR3 length is 18 residues. CDR3 loop: CTSSQDVSGQEIGYEQYF. Written as DNA, the CDR3 is TGCACCAGCAGCCAAGACGTTTCGGGACAAGAGATTGGATACGAGCAGTACTTC.

The rearrangement joins TRBV4-1 to TRBJ2-2; 8 bases map to TRBD1. This CDR3 region has 14 residues. V trimming: 3 bases; J trimming: 7 bases; junction bases outside the gene matches: 4. Germline V CDR1 and CDR2: MGHRA, YSYEKL. The CDR3 DNA is TGCGCCAGCAGCCAGGGGACAGGCTTCGGGGAGCTGTTTTTT. This sequence encodes CASSQGTGFGELFF.

The chain uses TRBV7-2 and TRBJ1-2; D is unclear. This CDR3 has 12 residues. Germline CDR1 is SGHTA and CDR2 is FQGNSA. Trimming pared 2 bases from V and 8 bases from J, leaving 9 bases between. DNA for the CDR3: TGTGCCAGCAGCTTAATGGAGATGGGCTACACCTTC. Translated: CASSLMEMGYTF.